The 14 T cell receptor beta chains given below trace back to one sample, sequenced in a study of cytomegalovirus exposure and HLA in healthy donors (dated by TCRdb to the late 2010s). Receptor libraries were prepared by the immunoSEQ multiplex PCR assay. The multiplex PCR relied on a mix of 60 forward primers for TCR Vbeta segments and 13 reverse primers for TCR Jbeta segments. TCRdb re-hosts the immuneACCESS table, in-frame sequences only. Its copies lack some clones; in the studies checked, an unresolved V gene accounts for under half of them, and the cause for the rest is not known. The table of this sample itemizes roughly 55,000 clones. The ten largest make up about 11% of the sample. Material: PBMCs. The receptors were sampled from a woman in her 50s in good health and CMV-seropositive.

V is TRBV7-9 and J is TRBJ2-5; possible D gene TRBD2, 5 bases. Germline V gives CDR1 SEHNR, CDR2 FQNEAQ (reference sequence). V lost 2 bases to trimming and J lost 2 bases, with 15 bases between them. This CDR3 is built from 16 residues. DNA for the CDR3: TGTGCCAGCAGCTTAAGTGGAGCGGCAGGACAAGAGACCCAGTACTTC. Its protein product is CASSLSGAAGQETQYF.

V and J are TRBV5-1 and TRBJ2-4, with 10 bases fitting TRBD1. The CDR3 has 18 amino acids. CDR1 is SGHRS, CDR2 YFSETQ, per germline. V shed 0 bases and J 0 bases; nucleotides not matched to a gene: 6. The CDR3: CASSLAPGQGTAKNIQYF. CDR3 bases: TGCGCCAGCAGCTTGGCTCCGGGACAGGGGACAGCCAAAAACATTCAGTACTTC.

Note on this clone: Other DNA sequences from this sample encode an identical CDR3 as well. The genes are TRBV7-9 and TRBJ1-5; D unresolved. The ends were cut back, 3 bases at V and 9 bases at J, with 12 bases in the middle. The germline V gene has CDR1 SEHNR and CDR2 FQNEAQ (reference sequence). The CDR3 has 13 residues. As DNA, the CDR3 is TGTGCCAGCAGCTTTGGACTCCAACCGCCCCAGCATTTT. Translating it yields CASSFGLQPPQHF.

The chain uses TRBV19 and TRBJ2-3, with 10 bases aligning to TRBD2. The junction had 5 bases not matched to a gene; V was cut back by 3 bases and J by 5 bases. The CDR3 loop spans 15 amino acids. CDR1 and CDR2 from the germline V gene are LNHDA and SQIVND (reference sequence). This CDR3 is CASSMLAGVVDTQYF. The CDR3 DNA reads TGTGCCAGTAGTATGCTAGCGGGAGTGGTAGATACGCAGTATTTT.

The rearrangement links TRBV7-9 to TRBJ2-7, with D possibly being TRBD2 (6 bases). The CDR3 extends over 16 amino acids. V dropped 4 bases and J dropped 0 bases, with 16 bases sitting between them. The germline V gene has CDR1 SEHNR and CDR2 FQNEAQ (reference sequence). The CDR3 DNA reads as TGTGCCAGCAGCTCCCTCAAGGGGAGGATCTCCTACGAGCAGTACTTC. Translated, it gives CASSSLKGRISYEQYF.

The CDR3 bases are TGCGCCAGCAGCTTGTTAAGGGGGCGCAGCTATGGCTACACCTTC. Residues: CASSLLRGRSYGYTF. V usage is TRBV5-1 and J usage is TRBJ1-2; 7 positions match TRBD1. Germline V gene data show CDR1 as SGHRS and CDR2 as YFSETQ. J was trimmed by 4 bases and V by 1 base; bases with no gene match: 7. The CDR3 extends over 15 amino acids.

The V call is TRBV11-1, the J call TRBJ2-1; TRBD2 might be the D (6 bases). The V and J ends lost 5 bases and 5 bases respectively, with 16 bases between them. CDR3 length: 15 amino acids. Germline V gene sequence: CDR1 SGHAT, CDR2 FQDESV (reference sequence). The CDR3 nucleotides are TGTGCCAGCAGCCTCGTCCCGGGACTTGACAATGAGCAGTTCTTC. It is translated as CASSLVPGLDNEQFF.

This chain connects TRBV18 to TRBJ1-2; 7 nucleotides match TRBD1. The CDR3 is made up of 13 amino acids. The germline gives CDR1 KGHSH, CDR2 LQKENI. V shed 6 bases and J 2 bases; nucleotides not matched to a gene: 3. CDR3 residues: CASSLDRNYGYTF. CDR3 in DNA: TGTGCCAGCTCGCTGGACAGGAACTATGGCTACACCTTC.

This CDR3 is CASSLSSEQYF. CDR3 sequence (DNA): TGTGCCAGCAGCTTATCATCCGAGCAGTACTTC. V gene TRBV13 combines with J gene TRBJ2-5; D gene unclear. With the DNA end fitting TRBJ2-7 better, the J assignment may be wrong. Looked up from germline, CDR1 is PRHDT and CDR2 is FYEKMQ (reference sequence). The CDR3 runs to 11 residues.

V is TRBV30 and J is TRBJ1-4; 7 bases are shared with TRBD1. The CDR3 length is 13 residues. CDR1 GTSNPN and CDR2 SVGIG come from the germline V gene (reference sequence). V was pared by 2 bases and J by 8 bases, with 5 bases of the junction left unmatched. Written as DNA, the CDR3 is TGTGCCTGGAGTTGGAGACAGGGAGAAAAACTGTTTTTT. Translating it yields CAWSWRQGEKLFF. The whole variable domain, filled in from reference TRBV30 and TRBJ1-4, reads SQTIHQWPATLVQPVGSPLSLECTVEGTSNPNLYWYRQAAGRGLQLLFYSVGIGQISSEVPQNLSASRPQDRQFILSSKKLLLSDSGFYLCAWSWRQGEKLFFGSGTQLSVL.

The rearrangement joins TRBV29-1 to TRBJ2-7, with a tentative D call TRBD2 (5 bases). V was shortened by 0 bases and J by 7 bases, with 16 bases between the two germline ends. Per germline, CDR1 SQVTM and CDR2 ANQGSEA. The CDR3 is made up of 14 amino acids. The CDR3 loop is CSVEDWTSVGEQYF. The CDR3 coding sequence is TGCAGCGTTGAAGATTGGACTTCCGTTGGGGAGCAGTACTTC.

Here the CDR3 reads CASSLWGSGAEETQYF. The CDR3 nucleotides read TGTGCCAGCAGCTTATGGGGTAGCGGGGCCGAAGAGACCCAGTACTTC. This chain connects TRBV11-1 to TRBJ2-5, with 8 nucleotides matching TRBD2. This CDR3 region has 16 residues. Germline CDR1 reads SGHAT; CDR2 reads FQDESV (reference sequence). The junction had 8 bases not matched to a gene; V was cut back by 2 bases and J by 3 bases.

CDR3: CASSVGRTTEAFF. CDR3 coding DNA: TGTGCCAGTAGCGTCGGGAGAACCACTGAAGCTTTCTTT. This chain uses TRBV7-2 with TRBJ1-1; D not resolved. The CDR3 runs to 13 residues. Germline lookup yields CDR1 SGHTA and CDR2 FQGNSA. Trimming took off 9 bases at V and 4 bases at J, with 15 bases between the two ends.

J is TRBJ2-5 and V is TRBV5-1; D possibly corresponds to TRBD1 (6 bases). CDR1 SGHRS and CDR2 YFSETQ come from the germline V gene. The CDR3 covers 15 residues. V lost 2 bases and J 3 bases, leaving 14 bases between the germline ends. CDR3 loop: CASSLTGSSEETQYF. CDR3 DNA sequence: TGCGCCAGCAGCTTAACAGGGTCATCGGAAGAGACCCAGTACTTC.